This T cell receptor beta chain was captured in a study of blood T cell repertoires in COVID-19 (dated by TCRdb to 2019 to 2021). A note on the overall study: Samples covering the acute and convalescent phases of COVID-19 were provided by collaborators in the United States, Italy and Spain. The prospective study material was composed of cDNA or gDNA derived from T cells, B-cell-depleted T cells, or PBMCs. Deeply sampled blood TCRbeta repertoires from subjects exposed to, actively infected with, or recovered from COVID-19 were included in the dataset. The repertoires were released in a freely available public database meant as a resource for research on the immune response to SARS-CoV-2. Samples came from the ongoing ImmuneRACE study (first 160 participants) plus 1,254 subjects from 6 global collaborators. A de-identified subject ID, COVID-19 status, age in years and sex were almost always included in the sample metadata. Where available, HLA class I and class II types were taken from metadata supplied by the sample provider and were not determined by assay-based typing. The research as a whole found: Clinical and demographic metadata were provided uncurated, with the amount varying by source and participant.

V is cut by 0 bases and J by 3 bases, and the space between the germline ends is 7 bases. The CDR3 covers 14 residues, taking in both the cysteine and the phenylalanine. The CDR3 DNA has 42 bases and is translated from base 1. Taken from the germline V gene, the CDR1 and CDR2 loops are SGDLS and YYNGEE. TCRbeta CDR3 regions were amplified from genomic DNA using the immunoSEQ Assay, a bias-controlled multiplex PCR. On the study's bioinformatics: Within the assay, amplification of reference gene primers was used to estimate how many nucleated cells each sample contained. To quantify the absolute abundance of each unique TCRbeta CDR3 rearrangement, sequence reads were collapsed and filtered. For each sample, productive Simpson clonality was calculated as the square root of Simpson's diversity index across productive rearrangements. TCRdb carries this immuneACCESS record with in-frame sequences only. Its versions omit some clonotypes, under half of them owing to an unresolved V gene in the studies checked, with the rest unexplained. That table gives V, J and clone size, and the DNA gave D and trimming. In all, the sample holds tens of thousands of clones, and approximately 86% of those were seen once. The leading ten clones occupy 55% to 70% of the sample.

To note about this clone: Its recognized antigen is unknown. It has no much larger one-base neighbor in the sample; base qualities were not kept.

Each collaborating institution followed its own protocols to collect whole blood in K2EDTA tubes. For TCRbeta analysis, collaborators shipped samples as frozen whole blood, isolated PBMCs, or DNA extracted from either of those sample types. This clonotype was sampled from a man between 65 and 85 years old with acute or convalescent COVID-19. The specimen sequenced was peripheral blood. Recombination linked TRBV9 to TRBJ2-1; no D gene can be assigned with confidence. The sequenced DNA is TGTGCCAGCAGCGTAGAGCTCTACTACAATGAGCAGTTCTTC. Its protein reads: CASSVELYYNEQFF.